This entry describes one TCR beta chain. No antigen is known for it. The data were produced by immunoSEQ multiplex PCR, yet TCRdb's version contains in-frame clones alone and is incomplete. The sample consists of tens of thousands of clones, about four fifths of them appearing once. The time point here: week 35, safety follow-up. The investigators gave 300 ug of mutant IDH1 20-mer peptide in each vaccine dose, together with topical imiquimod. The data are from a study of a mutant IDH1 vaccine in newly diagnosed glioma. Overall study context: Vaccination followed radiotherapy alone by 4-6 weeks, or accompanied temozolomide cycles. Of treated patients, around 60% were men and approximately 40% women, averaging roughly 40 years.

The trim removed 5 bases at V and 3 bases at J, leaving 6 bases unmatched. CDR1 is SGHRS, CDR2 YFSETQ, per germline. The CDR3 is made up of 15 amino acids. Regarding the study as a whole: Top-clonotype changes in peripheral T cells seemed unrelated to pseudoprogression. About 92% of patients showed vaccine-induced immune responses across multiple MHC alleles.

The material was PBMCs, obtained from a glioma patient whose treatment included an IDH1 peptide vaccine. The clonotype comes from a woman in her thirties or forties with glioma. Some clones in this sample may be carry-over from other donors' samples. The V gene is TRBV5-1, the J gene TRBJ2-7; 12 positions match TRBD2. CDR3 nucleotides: TGCGCCAGCAGGAGGACTAGCGGGACCAACTACGAGCAGTACTTC. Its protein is CASRRTSGTNYEQYF.